Sequencing of this TCR beta chain was carried out in a study of CD8 T cells in Susac syndrome. RNA amounts of about 0.5 to 1 ug underwent reverse transcription with random hexamers. Amplification of the TCR beta CDR3 was carried out by immunoSEQ multiplex PCR, which spanned a total of 54 Vbeta and 13 Jbeta segments. Using its own MiXCR run on the immunoSEQ multiplex PCR reads, TCRdb lists one record per CDR3 protein. Of tens of thousands of distinct CDR3 sequences in the sample, approximately 94% were seen once. Healthy donors, matched for age and sex, constituted the control group. TEMRA cells were enriched by FACS, and CD4+ and CD8+ T cells were negatively isolated. The CDR3 has 14 amino acids. The V segment lost 5 bases and the J segment 3 bases; nucleotides outside the gene matches: 3. Germline assignment: CDR1 MNHEY and CDR2 SMNVEV (reference sequence). In this sample, this clonotype turned up a few times.

The J gene is TRBJ2-7, the V gene TRBV27; 11 bases agree with TRBD1. Sequencing was carried out using CD8+ T cells from PBMCs. This clonotype originated in a human donor in good health. Here the CDR3 reads CASSAGTGGYEQYV. In nucleotides, the CDR3 is TGTGCCAGCAGTGCCGGGACAGGGGGCTACGAGCAGTACGTC.